Here is one TCR beta chain with its context. A junction boundary mismatches the germline segment, possibly from a read error. This record comes from a study of blood T cell repertoires in COVID-19. At the level of the study: The United States, Italy and Spain were the sources of the acute and convalescent COVID-19 samples. T cells, B-cell-depleted T cells, or PBMCs supplied cDNA or gDNA.

How the authors handled the data: Amplified reference gene primers provided the basis for estimating nucleated cell counts. The assay was immunoSEQ multiplex PCR, and TCRdb's table has in-frame clones only and misses some. The V and J calls and the clone size are those of that table, but D and trimming were determined from the DNA. This sample has about 140,000 clones, with around 90% found just once. The CDR3 consists of 16 residues. Looked up from germline, CDR1 is SGHTS and CDR2 is YDEGEE. The TCR comes from an older woman with acute or convalescent COVID-19. The rearrangement joins TRBV5-8 to TRBJ1-1, with D possibly matching TRBD1 (6 bases). The sequencing input was peripheral blood. The CDR3 is CASSLVGGRRNTEAFF. The CDR3 coding sequence is TGTGCCAGCAGTTTGGTGGGGGGGCGCCGGAACACTGAAGCTTTCTTT.